This TCR beta chain was documented in a study of OX40 agonist ivuxolimab in advanced cancers. Study-wide context: Ivuxolimab was an agonistic, fully human IgG2 monoclonal antibody directed against OX40 (CD134), a costimulatory receptor. Intravenous ivuxolimab was administered to patients every 2 weeks at six dose levels: 0.01, 0.1, 0.3, 1.5, 3 and 10 mg/kg. Of the approximately 50 dose-escalation patients, hepatocellular carcinoma was present in about 20, melanoma in around 15, renal cell carcinoma in 9 and head and neck cancer in 9. In the dose-escalation cohort, over 65% of patients were male, and the mean age was about 55 years, with a range of 23 to 79. Patients were allowed to have had prior anti-PD-1, anti-PD-L1 or anti-CTLA-4 therapy, and roughly 40% of the dose-escalation patients had been treated with checkpoint inhibitors. Partial responses were achieved by three dose-escalation patients, of whom one had hepatocellular carcinoma and two had cutaneous melanoma. The point of sequencing TCRbeta in the periphery was to test whether ivuxolimab changed TCR sequence diversity and drove clonal T-cell expansion. The monotherapy dose-escalation portion (N of about 57 patients) of the phase I ivuxolimab trial is reported in the paper. The study at large found these results: After ivuxolimab, expanded clones were on average more numerous among CD8+ T cells than among CD4+ T cells. Antigen specificity was not determined for the clonally expanded peripheral T cells. Low levels of normalized T-cell clonal expansion were also seen in some nonresponding patients. In the 0.1-3.0 mg/kg groups, partial responders were among the patients with the lowest normalized peripheral clonal expansion, particularly in CD8+ T cells. Clonal expansion of both CD4+ and CD8+ blood T cells was observed from baseline to week 6 at doses 0.1 to 3.0 mg/kg.

Regarding this clone: The clone's antigen remains unknown. No much larger clone exists at a distance of one base, and base qualities are not known.

For sequencing of the TCRbeta CDR3 region, genomic DNA was extracted from the sorted cells. TCRbeta CDR3 regions were sequenced using the immunoSEQ Assay. This immuneACCESS table, as held by TCRdb, lists in-frame sequences with V and J called but not all clones. Of the missing ones, under half trace to an unresolved V gene in checked studies; the others have no known cause. The sample contains 40,000 to 45,000 clones, 82% of them found a single time. The top ten clones comprise roughly 24% of the sample. The CDR3 runs 16 residues from the cysteine to the phenylalanine. The retained sequence is limited to the CDR3, 48 bases, with the frame set at the first base. Taken from the germline V gene, the CDR1 and CDR2 loops are MDHEN and SYDVKM. Here V drops 5 bases and J drops 4 bases, and the junction holds 14 bases not matched to any gene. Patients with autoimmune disease history or receiving systemic immunosuppression were excluded from the trial. Peripheral blood for TCR sequencing was drawn from every dose cohort at baseline, at cycle 4 day 1 and at cycle 7 day 1. The samples were taken from a phase I, first-in-human, multicenter, open-label dose-escalation trial of ivuxolimab. The trial enrolled adults with locally advanced or metastatic head and neck squamous cell, hepatocellular, melanoma or renal cell carcinoma. Before TCR sequencing, CD4+ T cells and CD8+ T cells were sorted from peripheral blood as separate populations.

This clonotype was obtained from an adult with an advanced solid tumor such as melanoma, head and neck, liver or kidney cancer. The sequencing here drew on CD4+ or CD8+ T cells sorted from blood, taken in a trial of the OX40 agonist ivuxolimab. Recombination linked TRBV28 to TRBJ2-7, with 7 central nucleotides matching TRBD1. The CDR3 amino acid sequence is: CASSPYGQASIYEQYF. The DNA reads TGTGCCAGCAGTCCCTACGGACAGGCGTCGATATACGAGCAGTACTTC.